Presented here are 30 T cell receptor beta chains from one specimen sequenced in a study of T cell responses to AZD1222 COVID-19 vaccine. Repertoires were generated with immunoSEQ multiplex PCR, while TCRdb's copy carries only in-frame clones and drops some. Of approximately 100,000 clones in the sample, about nine tenths were seen once. The source was peripheral blood, collected on day 0 of AZD1222 vaccination. The receptors stem from an adult in good health.

V gene TRBV28 combines with J gene TRBJ2-7; possibly TRBD1 for D (7 bases). V was clipped by 6 bases and J by 7 bases, with 22 bases between them. CDR1 MDHEN and CDR2 SYDVKM come from the germline V gene. The CDR3 sequence is 15 residues long. The CDR3 DNA is TGTGCCAGCAGAGATCCAGGGGGGTTACTACGGGAGCAGTACTTC. Protein product: CASRDPGGLLREQYF.

This chain joins TRBV5-4 and TRBJ1-2; D uncertain. Looked up from germline, CDR1 is SGHNT and CDR2 is YYREEE (reference sequence). V lost 2 bases and J 12 bases, leaving 20 bases between the germline ends. This CDR3 comprises 14 residues. DNA for the CDR3: TGTGCCAGCAGCTTTGGTTCTGCAAGGGAAGGAAACACCTTC. Protein: CASSFGSAREGNTF.

This clone was detected only once. This chain joins TRBV28 and TRBJ1-1; weak D call: TRBD1 (6 bases). The CDR3 is made up of 12 amino acids. V lost 6 bases, J lost 8 bases, and 13 bases lay in between. CDR1 and CDR2 (germline): MDHEN, SYDVKM. CDR3 protein: CASRASGTEAFF. CDR3 coding DNA: TGTGCCAGCAGAGCCTCCGGGACAGAAGCTTTCTTT.

This clone was found once. The rearrangement uses TRBV10-2 and TRBJ1-5; D not resolved. The germline gives CDR1 WSHSY, CDR2 SAAADI. Trimming took 2 bases from V and 7 from J, leaving 12 bases between them. This CDR3 region has 14 residues. CDR3 sequence: CASSELGIRQPQHF. DNA of the CDR3: TGCGCCAGCAGTGAGCTGGGGATTAGGCAGCCCCAGCATTTT.

The sample holds one count of this clone. This chain connects TRBV28 to TRBJ2-5, with 9 bases fitting TRBD1. CDR3 length equals 17 residues. Germline V gene lookup returns CDR1 MDHEN and CDR2 SYDVKM. Unmatched junction bases numbered 12, after V lost 7 bases and J lost 0 bases. This chain's CDR3 is CASITGGTGKYQETQYF. CDR3 in DNA: TGTGCCAGCATTACTGGGGGGACAGGGAAATACCAAGAGACCCAGTACTTC.

V gene TRBV5-4 combines with J gene TRBJ2-7; 9 bases match TRBD2. In germline, CDR1 is SGHNT, CDR2 YYREEE (reference sequence). J lost 3 bases, V lost 2 bases, and 3 bases had no gene match. The CDR3 consists of 14 residues. The CDR3 DNA sequence: TGTGCCAGCAGCTTCGGGACTAGCATCTACGAGCAGTACTTC. Its protein product is CASSFGTSIYEQYF. The whole variable domain, remainder taken from reference TRBV5-4 and TRBJ2-7, is ETGVTQSPTHLIKTRGQQVTLRCSSQSGHNTVSWYQQALGQGPQFIFQYYREEENGRGNFPPRFSGLQFPNYSSELNVNALELDDSALYLCASSFGTSIYEQYFGPGTRLTVT.

The chain is built from TRBV11-2 and TRBJ2-7; D assignment may be TRBD1 or TRBD2 (6 bases each). Germline V gene data show CDR1 as SGHAT and CDR2 as FQNNGV. Trimming stripped 5 bases from V and 6 bases from J, with 20 bases between. This CDR3 is built from 15 residues. The CDR3 protein is CASSRGGTPSSEQYF. CDR3 bases: TGTGCCAGCAGCCGTGGCGGGACACCCAGCTCCGAGCAGTACTTC.

A word on this clone: The same CDR3 can be traced to other DNA sequences in this sample. The V gene is TRBV5-1, the J gene TRBJ1-4; D gene uncertain. The ends were cut back, 0 bases at V and 3 bases at J, with 3 bases in the middle. Looked up from germline, CDR1 is SGHRS and CDR2 is YFSETQ. The CDR3 runs 13 residues. CDR3: CASSLAPNEKLFF. In DNA, the CDR3 is TGCGCCAGCAGCTTGGCCCCTAATGAAAAACTGTTTTTT.

The chain combines TRBV7-6 with TRBJ2-7; perhaps TRBD1 as D (5 bases). Trimming pared 5 bases from V and 0 bases from J, leaving 11 bases between. This CDR3 has 14 amino acids. CDR1 and CDR2 from the germline V gene are SGHVS and FNYEAQ. This CDR3 reads CASSPRQSSYEQYF. In DNA form, the CDR3 reads TGTGCCAGCAGCCCCCGACAGAGCTCCTACGAGCAGTACTTC.

The rearrangement uses TRBV6-4 and TRBJ2-2; possibly TRBD1 or TRBD2 for D (6 bases each). Germline lookup yields CDR1 MRHNA and CDR2 SNTAGT. This CDR3 is 15 amino acids long. The V end was cut by 2 bases, the J end by 4 bases, with 11 bases between. This CDR3 reads CASSDGGQGTGELFF. The DNA of the CDR3 is TGTGCCAGCAGTGACGGGGGGCAGGGCACCGGGGAGCTGTTTTTT.

V gene TRBV20-1 combines with J gene TRBJ2-5; D is possibly TRBD2 (5 bases). Trimming cost V 4 bases and J 7 bases, with 7 bases left between them. CDR3 length: 10 amino acids. Per germline, CDR1 DFQATT and CDR2 SNEGSKA (reference sequence). The CDR3 sequence: CSATGGTQYF. The CDR3 nucleotides read TGCAGTGCTACCGGAGGGACCCAGTACTTC.

This rearrangement joins TRBV2 to TRBJ2-5, with unresolved D. The ends were cut back, 7 bases at V and 2 bases at J, with 11 bases in the middle. The CDR3 runs to 13 residues. In germline, CDR1 is SNHLY, CDR2 FYNNEI. CDR3 amino acids: CASTEARQETQYF. CDR3 in DNA: TGTGCCAGCACCGAGGCCCGACAAGAGACCCAGTACTTC.

This chain uses TRBV28 with TRBJ1-5; D gene unclear. Germline V gene data show CDR1 as MDHEN and CDR2 as SYDVKM. CDR3 length equals 14 residues. V lost 7 bases, J lost 6 bases, and 16 bases lay in between. The CDR3 DNA is TGTGCCAGCACCCGACCCGCCCGTAGTCAGCCCCAGCATTTT. Translated, it gives CASTRPARSQPQHF.

CDR3 loop: CASSLGSSTDTQYF. Here the CDR3 DNA reads TGTGCCAGCAGCCTCGGGTCTAGCACAGATACGCAGTATTTT. The V call is TRBV5-4, the J call TRBJ2-3; D uncertain. Per the germline V gene, CDR1 is SGHNT and CDR2 is YYREEE (reference sequence). This CDR3 has 14 residues. Deletions cut 4 bases from V and 0 bases from J, with 9 bases between.

CDR3 sequence: CASSPGGLHTEAFF. CDR3 DNA sequence: TGTGCCAGCAGCCCAGGGGGGTTGCACACTGAAGCTTTCTTT. This sequence joins TRBV7-9 and TRBJ1-1, with 7 bases identical to TRBD1. Germline V gene sequence: CDR1 SEHNR, CDR2 FQNEAQ (reference sequence). The CDR3 is 14 amino acids. With 5 bases clipped from V and 3 bases from J, the junction kept 6 bases outside the gene matches.

This clone showed up just a few times. In DNA, the CDR3 is TGTGCCAGCAGCTTAGATGTATACACTGAAGCTTTCTTT. Protein: CASSLDVYTEAFF. This chain connects TRBV7-6 to TRBJ1-1; D gene ambiguous. CDR1 is SGHVS and CDR2 is FNYEAQ in the germline V gene. Trimming left V 1 base short and J 3 bases short, with 6 bases between. CDR3 length: 13 residues.

The chain recombines TRBV9 with TRBJ1-4; D perhaps matches TRBD1 (6 bases). The CDR3 has 16 residues. V lost 4 bases and J lost 5, with 18 bases in between. Germline V gene data show CDR1 as SGDLS and CDR2 as YYNGEE. The CDR3 nucleotides read TGTGCCAGCAGCCCGCTGGCTAGAGGGGGGAATGAAAAACTGTTTTTT. This sequence encodes CASSPLARGGNEKLFF.

The chain uses TRBV3-1 (or the pseudogene TRBV3-2) and TRBJ1-5; the D is unclear. CDR1 is LGHDT, CDR2 YNNKEL, per germline (reference sequence). The CDR3 totals 16 residues. The ends were cut back, 1 base at V and 0 bases at J, with 10 bases in the middle. The CDR3 coding sequence is TGTGCCAGCAGCCAAGCGGGAGTATATAGCAATCAGCCCCAGCATTTT. Translating it yields CASSQAGVYSNQPQHF.

The CDR3 DNA is TGTGCCTGGATAACTAAACCGGGACCGGACCATTTGGGTGGCTACACCTTC. Its protein is CAWITKPGPDHLGGYTF. The rearrangement joins TRBV30 to TRBJ1-2; tentatively, D is TRBD1 (5 bases). This CDR3 is built from 17 residues. V was cut by 4 bases and J by 7 bases, with 28 bases left in between. Germline V gives CDR1 GTSNPN, CDR2 SVGIG (reference sequence).

This chain joins TRBV19 and TRBJ1-1, with D hard to call. The CDR3 sequence is 13 residues long. The V end lost 3 bases, the J end lost 4 bases, and 9 bases lay between the germline ends. Germline assignment: CDR1 LNHDA and CDR2 SQIVND (reference sequence). This CDR3 reads CASSIALSTEAFF. In DNA, the CDR3 is TGTGCCAGTAGTATTGCCCTGAGCACTGAAGCTTTCTTT.

The rearrangement joins TRBV13 to TRBJ2-3; D perhaps matches TRBD2 (6 bases). Germline V gene sequence: CDR1 PRHDT, CDR2 FYEKMQ (reference sequence). Trimming took 5 bases from V and 4 from J, leaving 19 bases between them. The CDR3 runs 16 residues. The CDR3 reads CASSQTREPWSDTQYF. CDR3 nucleotides: TGTGCCAGCAGCCAAACCCGGGAGCCTTGGTCAGATACGCAGTATTTT.

V usage is TRBV11-3 and J usage is TRBJ2-2, with TRBD1 matching 8 bases. Unmatched junction bases numbered 12, after V lost 5 bases and J lost 7 bases. CDR1 and CDR2 from the germline V gene are SGHNT and YENEEA. This CDR3 contains 16 residues. The CDR3 coding sequence is TGTGCCAGCAGCCCCGCCGGGACAGGATTTGACGGGGAGCTGTTTTTT. Translated, it gives CASSPAGTGFDGELFF.

The rearrangement links TRBV4-1 to TRBJ2-1; the match to TRBD2 covers 16 bases. With V trimmed by 3 bases and J by 0 bases, 2 bases remained unmatched. Germline V gene data show CDR1 as MGHRA and CDR2 as YSYEKL. The CDR3 is 18 residues long. CDR3 nucleotide sequence: TGCGCCAGCAGCCAGGGACTAGCGGGGGGGGACTCCTACAATGAGCAGTTCTTC. It specifies CASSQGLAGGDSYNEQFF.

The V gene is TRBV19, the J gene TRBJ2-3; 7 bases line up with TRBD1. V shed 4 bases, J shed 1 base, and the junction held 2 bases outside the gene matches. The CDR3 sequence is 14 residues long. The germline V gene has CDR1 LNHDA and CDR2 SQIVND (reference sequence). CDR3 nucleotides: TGTGCCAGTAGTAAGGGGGCTCGCACAGATACGCAGTATTTT. This translates into CASSKGARTDTQYF.

The chain recombines TRBV7-8 with TRBJ1-2; a possible D gene is TRBD1 (5 bases). Germline V CDR1 and CDR2: SGHVS, FQNEAQ. Trimming cost V 5 bases and J 4 bases, with 17 bases left between them. This CDR3 contains 15 residues. The CDR3 is CASSQRGGTFYGYTF. CDR3 coding DNA: TGTGCCAGCAGCCAGAGGGGAGGGACCTTCTATGGCTACACCTTC. Full variable domain (remainder filled in from reference TRBV7-8 and TRBJ1-2): GAGVSQSPRYKVAKRGQDVALRCDPISGHVSLFWYQQALGQGPEFLTYFQNEAQLDKSGLPSDRFFAERPEGSVSTLKIQRTQQEDSAVYLCASSQRGGTFYGYTFGSGTRLTVV.

The chain links TRBV28 to TRBJ1-1, with D hard to call. Germline lookup yields CDR1 MDHEN and CDR2 SYDVKM. Trimming took 1 base from V and 2 from J, leaving 14 bases between them. This CDR3 spans 16 amino acids. The CDR3 nucleotides are TGTGCCAGCAGTTTATTCTGGAAGGGAGGTAACACTGAAGCTTTCTTT. Protein: CASSLFWKGGNTEAFF.

This clone has a handful of counts. The V gene is TRBV30, the J gene TRBJ1-1; D gene ambiguous. The V gene lost 5 bases and the J gene lost 2 bases, with 9 bases spanning the gap. The CDR3 extends over 12 amino acids. Germline CDR1 GTSNPN, CDR2 SVGIG (reference sequence). CDR3 residues: CAWARFNTEAFF. The CDR3 DNA follows: TGTGCCTGGGCCAGATTCAACACTGAAGCTTTCTTT.

V and J are TRBV2 and TRBJ1-1, with D perhaps TRBD1 (6 bases). The CDR3 sequence is 15 residues long. With 5 bases removed from V and 1 base from J, the gap between germline ends came to 14 bases. CDR1 and CDR2 from the germline V gene are SNHLY and FYNNEI. In DNA, the CDR3 is TGTGCCAGCAGTACCTCGGGGGCTAGGAACACTGAAGCTTTCTTT. It specifies CASSTSGARNTEAFF.

The chain employs TRBV6-2 or TRBV6-3 and TRBJ2-4, with 15 bases identical to TRBD2. Germline V gives CDR1 MNHEY, CDR2 SVGEGT. J was trimmed by 1 base and V by 2 bases; bases with no gene match: 9. The CDR3 is 20 amino acids. The CDR3 here is CASSYPRTSGGAPAKNIQYF. As DNA, the CDR3 is TGTGCCAGCAGTTACCCGAGGACTAGCGGGGGGGCGCCGGCCAAAAACATTCAGTACTTC.

V usage is TRBV5-5 and J usage is TRBJ2-5; unclear D gene. Germline loops: CDR1 SGHKS, CDR2 YYEKEE (reference sequence). CDR3 length: 13 residues. Trimming stripped 2 bases from V and 4 bases from J, with 9 bases between. The CDR3 here is CASSLGQRETQYF. CDR3 sequence (DNA): TGTGCCAGCAGCTTAGGGCAGAGAGAGACCCAGTACTTC.